The clone carrying this TCR beta chain appeared many times. Its antigen is undetermined. V lost 2 bases, J lost 6 bases, and 7 bases lay in between. Germline V gives CDR1 PRHDT, CDR2 FYEKMQ (reference sequence). The CDR3 totals 13 residues. The sample belongs to a study of response to subunit inactivated influenza vaccine. Findings and limits, study-wide: Few new T cells, the authors suggested, are recruited by each seasonal influenza vaccination.

Each CDR3 protein is one row after TCRdb ran MiXCR on the RT-PCR reads. The repertoire holds about 520,000 distinct CDR3 sequences, roughly 7.9% seen once, with 10% to 15% in the top ten. The sequence derives from a man aged 45 to 70 who received an inactivated influenza vaccine. The specimen was PBMCs from blood, collected about 24 months after vaccination. J is TRBJ2-2 and V is TRBV13; D remains unclear. The CDR3 loop reads CASSLTRSGELFF. In DNA form, the CDR3 reads TGTGCCAGCAGCTTAACGCGCTCCGGGGAGCTGTTTTTT.